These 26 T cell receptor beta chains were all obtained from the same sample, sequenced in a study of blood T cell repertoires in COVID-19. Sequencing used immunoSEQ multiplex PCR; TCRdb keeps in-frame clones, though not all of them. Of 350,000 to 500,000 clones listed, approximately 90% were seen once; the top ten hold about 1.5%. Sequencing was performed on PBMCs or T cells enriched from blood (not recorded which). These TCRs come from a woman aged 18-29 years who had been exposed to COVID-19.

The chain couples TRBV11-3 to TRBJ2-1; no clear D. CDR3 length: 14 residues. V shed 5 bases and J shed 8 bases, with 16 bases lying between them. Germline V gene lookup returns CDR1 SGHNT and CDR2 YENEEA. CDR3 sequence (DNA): TGTGCCAGCAGCCCTGGCACCCCCGGAGATGAGCAGTTCTTC. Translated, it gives CASSPGTPGDEQFF.

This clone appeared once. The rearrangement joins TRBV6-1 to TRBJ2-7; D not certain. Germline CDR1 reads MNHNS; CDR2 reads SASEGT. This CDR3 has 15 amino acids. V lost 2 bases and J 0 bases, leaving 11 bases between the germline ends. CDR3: CASSEPDFTSYEQYF. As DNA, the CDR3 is TGTGCCAGCAGTGAACCCGACTTCACCTCCTACGAGCAGTACTTC.

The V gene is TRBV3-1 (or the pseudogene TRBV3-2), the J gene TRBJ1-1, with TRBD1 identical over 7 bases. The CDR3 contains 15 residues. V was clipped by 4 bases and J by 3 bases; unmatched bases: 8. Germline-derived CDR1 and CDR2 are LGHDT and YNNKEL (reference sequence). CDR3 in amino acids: CASSPTGIRDTEAFF. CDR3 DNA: TGTGCCAGCAGCCCGACAGGGATTCGCGACACTGAAGCTTTCTTT.

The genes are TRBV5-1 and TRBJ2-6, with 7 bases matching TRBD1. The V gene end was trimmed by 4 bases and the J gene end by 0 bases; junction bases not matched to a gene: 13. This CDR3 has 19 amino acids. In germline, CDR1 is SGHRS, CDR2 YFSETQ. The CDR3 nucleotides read TGCGCCAGCAGCGTAACAAACAGGGGCCCTAGCTCTGGGGCCAACGTCCTGACTTTC. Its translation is CASSVTNRGPSSGANVLTF.

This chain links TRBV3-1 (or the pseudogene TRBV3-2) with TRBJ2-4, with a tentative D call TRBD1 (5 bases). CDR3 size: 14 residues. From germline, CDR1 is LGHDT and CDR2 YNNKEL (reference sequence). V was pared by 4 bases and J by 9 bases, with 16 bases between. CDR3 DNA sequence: TGTGCCAGCAGCCGAACAGGCCCCTATTTCATTCAGTACTTC. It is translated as CASSRTGPYFIQYF.

The CDR3 loop reads CASVSLQDRGQPQHF. Here the CDR3 DNA reads TGTGCCAGCGTCTCTCTCCAGGACAGGGGCCAGCCCCAGCATTTT. V gene TRBV28 combines with J gene TRBJ1-5; 9 nucleotides match TRBD1. V was pared by 8 bases and J by 7 bases, with 12 bases of the junction left unmatched. Germline assignment: CDR1 MDHEN and CDR2 SYDVKM. The CDR3 is made up of 15 amino acids.

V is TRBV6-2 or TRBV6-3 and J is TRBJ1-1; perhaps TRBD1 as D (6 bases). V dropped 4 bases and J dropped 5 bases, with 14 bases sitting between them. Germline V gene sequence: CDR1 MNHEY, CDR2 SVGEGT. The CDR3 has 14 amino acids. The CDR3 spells CASSFGGRGTEAFF. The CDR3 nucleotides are TGTGCCAGCAGTTTCGGGGGGCGAGGAACTGAAGCTTTCTTT.

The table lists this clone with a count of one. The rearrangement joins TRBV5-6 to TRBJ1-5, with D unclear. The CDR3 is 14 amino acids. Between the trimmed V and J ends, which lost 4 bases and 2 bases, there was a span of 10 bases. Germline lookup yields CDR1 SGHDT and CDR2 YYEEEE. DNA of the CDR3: TGTGCCAGCAGCGGCGGCTTACGCAATCAGCCCCAGCATTTT. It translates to CASSGGLRNQPQHF.

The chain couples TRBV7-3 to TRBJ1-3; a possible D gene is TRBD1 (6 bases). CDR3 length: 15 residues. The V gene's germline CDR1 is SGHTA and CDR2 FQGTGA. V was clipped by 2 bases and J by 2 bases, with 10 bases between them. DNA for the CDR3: TGTGCCAGCAGCTTAGTCCCAGGGGCTGGAAACACCATATATTTT. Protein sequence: CASSLVPGAGNTIYF.

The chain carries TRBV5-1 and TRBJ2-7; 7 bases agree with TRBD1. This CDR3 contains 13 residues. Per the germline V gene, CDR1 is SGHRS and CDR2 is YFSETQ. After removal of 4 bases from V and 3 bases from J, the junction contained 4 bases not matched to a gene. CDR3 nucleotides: TGCGCCAGCAGCGAGGGACAGAACTACGAGCAGTACTTC. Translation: CASSEGQNYEQYF. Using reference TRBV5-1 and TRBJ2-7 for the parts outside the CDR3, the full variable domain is KAGVTQTPRYLIKTRGQQVTLSCSPISGHRSVSWYQQTPGQGLQFLFEYFSETQRNKGNFPGRFSGRQFSNSRSEMNVSTLELGDSALYLCASSEGQNYEQYFGPGTRLTVT.

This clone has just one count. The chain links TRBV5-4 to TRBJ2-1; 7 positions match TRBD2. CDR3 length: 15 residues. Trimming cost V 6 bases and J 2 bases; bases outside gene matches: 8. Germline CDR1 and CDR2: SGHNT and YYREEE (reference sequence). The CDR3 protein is CASTGRGLTYNEQFF. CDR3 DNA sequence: TGTGCCAGCACCGGGCGGGGGTTAACCTACAATGAGCAGTTCTTC.

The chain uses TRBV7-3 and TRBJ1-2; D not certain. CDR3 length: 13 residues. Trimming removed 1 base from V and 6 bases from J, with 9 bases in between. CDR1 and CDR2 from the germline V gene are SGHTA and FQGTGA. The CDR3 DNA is TGTGCCAGCAGCTTAATCGGGAGGGATGGCTACACCTTC. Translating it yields CASSLIGRDGYTF.

In nucleotides, the CDR3 is TGTGCCAGTAGACATAGGGGCCTGGGACAGGGTGCAGATACGCAGTATTTT. This gives the protein CASRHRGLGQGADTQYF. The genes are TRBV19 and TRBJ2-3; TRBD1 aligns across 9 bases. CDR1 is LNHDA, CDR2 SQIVND, per germline (reference sequence). After removal of 6 bases from V and 4 bases from J, the junction contained 14 bases not matched to a gene. CDR3 size: 17 residues. Full variable domain (outside the CDR3, taken from reference TRBV19 and TRBJ2-3): DGGITQSPKYLFRKEGQNVTLSCEQNLNHDAMYWYRQDPGQGLRLIYYSQIVNDFQKGDIAEGYSVSREKKESFPLTVTSAQKNPTAFYLCASRHRGLGQGADTQYFGPGTRLTVL.

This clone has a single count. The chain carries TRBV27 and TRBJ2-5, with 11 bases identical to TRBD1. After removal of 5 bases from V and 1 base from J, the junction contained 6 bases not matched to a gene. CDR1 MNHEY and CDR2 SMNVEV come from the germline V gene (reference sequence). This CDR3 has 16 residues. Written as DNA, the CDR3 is TGTGCCAGCAGTCCCTGGACAGGGGGCTTCCAAGAGACCCAGTACTTC. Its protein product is CASSPWTGGFQETQYF.

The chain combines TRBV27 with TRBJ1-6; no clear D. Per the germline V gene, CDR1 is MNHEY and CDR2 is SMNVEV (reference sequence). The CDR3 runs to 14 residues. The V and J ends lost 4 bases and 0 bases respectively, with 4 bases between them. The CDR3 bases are TGTGCCAGCAGTTCGAGCTCCTATAATTCACCCCTCCACTTT. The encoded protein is CASSSSSYNSPLHF.

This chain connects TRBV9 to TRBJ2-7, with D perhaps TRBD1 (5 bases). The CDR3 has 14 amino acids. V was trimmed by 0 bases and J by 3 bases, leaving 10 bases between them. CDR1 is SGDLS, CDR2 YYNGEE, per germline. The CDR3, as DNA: TGTGCCAGCAGCGTAGACAGGAACAGCTACGAGCAGTACTTC. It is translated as CASSVDRNSYEQYF.

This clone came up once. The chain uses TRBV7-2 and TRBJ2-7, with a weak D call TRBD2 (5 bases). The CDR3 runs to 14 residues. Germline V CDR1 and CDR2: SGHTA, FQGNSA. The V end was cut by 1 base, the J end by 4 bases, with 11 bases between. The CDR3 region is CASSLGWPGYEQYF. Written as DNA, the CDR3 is TGTGCCAGCAGCTTAGGTTGGCCGGGATACGAGCAGTACTTC.

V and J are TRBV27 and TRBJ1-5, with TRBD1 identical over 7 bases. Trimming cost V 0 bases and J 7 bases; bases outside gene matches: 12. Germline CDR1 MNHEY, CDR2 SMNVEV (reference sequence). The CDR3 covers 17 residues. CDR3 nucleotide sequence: TGTGCCAGCAGTTTATCGAAAACAGGGGAGGCGGACCAGCCCCAGCATTTT. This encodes CASSLSKTGEADQPQHF.

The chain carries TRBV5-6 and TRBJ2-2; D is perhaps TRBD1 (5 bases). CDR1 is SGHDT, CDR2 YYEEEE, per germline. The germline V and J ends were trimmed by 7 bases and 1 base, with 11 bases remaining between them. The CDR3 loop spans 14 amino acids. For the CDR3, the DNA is TGTGCCAGCCTGGGCGGACAGAACACCGGGGAGCTGTTTTTT. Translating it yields CASLGGQNTGELFF.

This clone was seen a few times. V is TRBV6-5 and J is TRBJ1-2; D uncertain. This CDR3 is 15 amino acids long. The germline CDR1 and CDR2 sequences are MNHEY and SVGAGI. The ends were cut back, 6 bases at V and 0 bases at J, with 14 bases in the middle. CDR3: CASSPSLAPNYGYTF. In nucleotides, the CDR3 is TGTGCCAGCAGCCCATCCTTGGCACCTAACTATGGCTACACCTTC.

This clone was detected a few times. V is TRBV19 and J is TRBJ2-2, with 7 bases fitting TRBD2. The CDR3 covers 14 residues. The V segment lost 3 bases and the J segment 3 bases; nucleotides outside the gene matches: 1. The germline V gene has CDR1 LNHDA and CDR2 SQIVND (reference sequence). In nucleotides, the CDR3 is TGTGCCAGTAGTATGGGAGGGGACACCGGGGAGCTGTTTTTT. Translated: CASSMGGDTGELFF.

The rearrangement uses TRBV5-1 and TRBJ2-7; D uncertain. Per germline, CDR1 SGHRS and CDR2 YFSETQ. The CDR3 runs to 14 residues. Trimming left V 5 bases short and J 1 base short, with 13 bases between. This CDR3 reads CASRSDLKSYEQYF. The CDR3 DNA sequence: TGCGCCAGCAGATCCGATCTAAAATCCTACGAGCAGTACTTC.

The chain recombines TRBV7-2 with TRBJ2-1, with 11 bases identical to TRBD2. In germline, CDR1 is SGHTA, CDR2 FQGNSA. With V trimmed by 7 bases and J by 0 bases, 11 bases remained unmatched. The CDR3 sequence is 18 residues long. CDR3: CASTGTSGRVSSYNEQFF. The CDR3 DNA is TGTGCCAGCACCGGGACTAGCGGAAGAGTGAGCTCCTACAATGAGCAGTTCTTC.

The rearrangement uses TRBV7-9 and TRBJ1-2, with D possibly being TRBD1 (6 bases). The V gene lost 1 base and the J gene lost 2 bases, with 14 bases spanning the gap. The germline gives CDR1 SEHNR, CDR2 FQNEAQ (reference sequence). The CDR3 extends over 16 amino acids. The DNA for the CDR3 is TGTGCCAGCAGCTTAGGGACAGACACTTCGAACTATGGCTACACCTTC. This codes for CASSLGTDTSNYGYTF.

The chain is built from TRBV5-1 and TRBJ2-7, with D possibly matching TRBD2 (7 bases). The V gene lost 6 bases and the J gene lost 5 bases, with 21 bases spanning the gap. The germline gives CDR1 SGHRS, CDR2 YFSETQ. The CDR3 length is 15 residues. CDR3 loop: CASNLPSGGYDEQYF. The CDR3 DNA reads TGCGCCAGCAATCTCCCTTCGGGGGGCTACGACGAGCAGTACTTC.

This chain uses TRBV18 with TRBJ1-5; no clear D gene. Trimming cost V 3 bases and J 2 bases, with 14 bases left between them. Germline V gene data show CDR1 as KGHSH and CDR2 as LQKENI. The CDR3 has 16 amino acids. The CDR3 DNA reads TGTGCCAGCTCACCTCTGCCGGGAATTGGCAATCAGCCCCAGCATTTT. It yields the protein CASSPLPGIGNQPQHF.